This T cell receptor beta chain was identified during a study of blood T cell repertoires in COVID-19. Across the whole study: Acute and convalescent COVID-19 specimens originated in the United States, Italy and Spain. PBMCs, B-cell-depleted T cells, or T cells provided the cDNA or gDNA that made up the material.

Per the study methods: Reference gene primer amplification yielded estimated nucleated cell counts. The protocol was immunoSEQ multiplex PCR, while the TCRdb copy is restricted to in-frame clones and leaves out a portion. Clonal size and the V and J genes are those of that table, whereas D and trimming came from the DNA. The table has about 130,000 clones, 70% to 80% seen once. CDR3 length equals 11 residues. V was pared by 2 bases and J by 8 bases, with 4 bases between. The receptor was derived from a human donor in a cohort sampled during active COVID-19. The chain is built from TRBV12-3 or TRBV12-4 and TRBJ2-1; D is unresolved. What was sequenced was peripheral blood. Written as DNA, the CDR3 is TGTGCCAGCAGTTTATCCTATGAGCAGTTCTTC. Translating gives CASSLSYEQFF.